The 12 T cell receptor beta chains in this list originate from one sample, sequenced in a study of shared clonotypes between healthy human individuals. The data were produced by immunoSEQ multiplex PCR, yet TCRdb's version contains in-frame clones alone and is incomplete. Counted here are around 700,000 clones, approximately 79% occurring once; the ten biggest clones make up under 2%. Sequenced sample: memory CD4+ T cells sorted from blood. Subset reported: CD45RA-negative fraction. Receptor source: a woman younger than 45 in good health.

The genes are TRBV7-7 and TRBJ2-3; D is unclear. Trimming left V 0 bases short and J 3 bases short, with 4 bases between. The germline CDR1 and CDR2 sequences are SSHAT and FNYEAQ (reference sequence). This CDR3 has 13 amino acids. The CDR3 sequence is CASSLAQTDTQYF. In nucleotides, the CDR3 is TGTGCCAGCAGCTTAGCGCAGACAGATACGCAGTATTTT. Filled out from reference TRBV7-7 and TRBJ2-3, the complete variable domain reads GAGVSQSPRYKVTKRGQDVTLRCDPISSHATLYWYQQALGQGPEFLTYFNYEAQPDKSGLPSDRFSAERPEGSISTLTIQRTEQRDSAMYRCASSLAQTDTQYFGPGTRLTVL.

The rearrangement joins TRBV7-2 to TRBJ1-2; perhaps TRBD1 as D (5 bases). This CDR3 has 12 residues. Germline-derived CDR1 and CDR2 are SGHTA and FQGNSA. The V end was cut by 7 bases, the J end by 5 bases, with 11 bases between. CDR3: CASNPGTYGYTF. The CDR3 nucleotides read TGTGCCAGCAACCCAGGGACTTATGGCTACACCTTC.

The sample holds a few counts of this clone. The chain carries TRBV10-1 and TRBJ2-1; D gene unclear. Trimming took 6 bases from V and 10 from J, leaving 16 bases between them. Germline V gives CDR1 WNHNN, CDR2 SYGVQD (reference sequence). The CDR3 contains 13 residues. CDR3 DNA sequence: TGCGCCAGCAGCCACGCCGCCCTAGGGGAGCAGTTCTTC. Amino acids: CASSHAALGEQFF.

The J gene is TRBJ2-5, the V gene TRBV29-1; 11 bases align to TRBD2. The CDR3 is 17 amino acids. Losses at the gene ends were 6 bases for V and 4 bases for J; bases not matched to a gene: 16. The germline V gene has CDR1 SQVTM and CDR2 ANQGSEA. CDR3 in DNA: TGCAGCGTCACAAGAAACCGCGGGACTAGCGGAAGAGAGACCCAGTACTTC. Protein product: CSVTRNRGTSGRETQYF.

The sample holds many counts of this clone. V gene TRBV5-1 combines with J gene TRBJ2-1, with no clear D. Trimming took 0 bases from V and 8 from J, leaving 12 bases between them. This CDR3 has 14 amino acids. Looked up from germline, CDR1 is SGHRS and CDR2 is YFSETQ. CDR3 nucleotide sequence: TGCGCCAGCAGCTTGGCCGTCGGGTGGGATGAGCAGTTCTTC. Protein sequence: CASSLAVGWDEQFF.

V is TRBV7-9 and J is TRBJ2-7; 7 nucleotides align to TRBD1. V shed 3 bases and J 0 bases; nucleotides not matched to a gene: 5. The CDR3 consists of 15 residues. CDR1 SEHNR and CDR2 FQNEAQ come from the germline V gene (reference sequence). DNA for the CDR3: TGTGCCAGCAGCTTTCGACAGGGCGGCTCCTACGAGCAGTACTTC. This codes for CASSFRQGGSYEQYF.

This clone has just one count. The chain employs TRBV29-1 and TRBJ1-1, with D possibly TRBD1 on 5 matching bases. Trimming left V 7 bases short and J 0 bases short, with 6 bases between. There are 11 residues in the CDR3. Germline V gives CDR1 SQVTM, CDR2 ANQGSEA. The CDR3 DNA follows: TGCAGCGGACAGCTGAACACTGAAGCTTTCTTT. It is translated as CSGQLNTEAFF.

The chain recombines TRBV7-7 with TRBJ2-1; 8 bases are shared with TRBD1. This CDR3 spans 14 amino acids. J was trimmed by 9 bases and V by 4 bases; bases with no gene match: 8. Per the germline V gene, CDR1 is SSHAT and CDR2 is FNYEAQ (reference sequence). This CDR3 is CASSSQDRASEQFF. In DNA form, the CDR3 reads TGTGCCAGCAGCTCGCAGGACAGGGCTTCTGAGCAGTTCTTC.

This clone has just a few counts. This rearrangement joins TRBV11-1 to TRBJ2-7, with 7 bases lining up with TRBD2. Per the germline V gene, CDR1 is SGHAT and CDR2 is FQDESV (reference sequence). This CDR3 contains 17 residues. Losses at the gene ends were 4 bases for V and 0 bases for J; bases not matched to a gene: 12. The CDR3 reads CASSSGNWPGGSYEQYF. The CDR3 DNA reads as TGTGCCAGCAGCTCCGGTAATTGGCCGGGGGGCTCCTACGAGCAGTACTTC.

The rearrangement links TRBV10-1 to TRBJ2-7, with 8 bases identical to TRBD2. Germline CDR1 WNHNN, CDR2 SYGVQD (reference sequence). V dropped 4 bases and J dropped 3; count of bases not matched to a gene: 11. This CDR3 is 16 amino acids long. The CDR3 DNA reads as TGCGCCAGCAGTGGGGGATTGGTAGCGGGACTCTACGAGCAGTACTTC. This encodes CASSGGLVAGLYEQYF.

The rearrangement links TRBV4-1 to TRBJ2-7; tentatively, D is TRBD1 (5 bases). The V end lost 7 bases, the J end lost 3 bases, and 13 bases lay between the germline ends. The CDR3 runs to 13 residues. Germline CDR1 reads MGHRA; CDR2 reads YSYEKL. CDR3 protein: CASKGLLSYEQYF. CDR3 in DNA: TGCGCCAGCAAGGGGCTACTAAGCTACGAGCAGTACTTC.

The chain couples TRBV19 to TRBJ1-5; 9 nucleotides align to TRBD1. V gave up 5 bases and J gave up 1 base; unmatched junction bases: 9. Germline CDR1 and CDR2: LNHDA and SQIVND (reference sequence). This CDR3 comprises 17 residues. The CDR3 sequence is CASSDPTGTGSNQPQHF. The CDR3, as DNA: TGTGCCAGTAGTGATCCAACCGGGACAGGGAGCAATCAGCCCCAGCATTTT.